These 21 T cell receptor beta chains came from one sample sequenced in a study of Graves' ophthalmopathy and Graves' hyperthyroidism. Amplification of the TCR beta CDR3 regions used RNA transcripts (as template). Investigators did first-round RT-PCR with HTBI primers, then second-round multiplex PCR. TCRdb used MiXCR to reprocess the multiplex PCR reads, holding one entry per CDR3 protein. The data contain approximately 640,000 distinct CDR3 sequences, about 40% of them seen just once; the ten biggest clones take up about 3.3%. Sequencing was carried out using peripheral blood. The source of these receptors is an adult man with Graves' ophthalmopathy.

This clonotype was seen ten or more times. The chain joins TRBV12-3 or TRBV12-4 to TRBJ2-2, with D unresolved. This CDR3 comprises 12 residues. The V end lost 5 bases, the J end lost 8 bases, and 9 bases lay between the germline ends. CDR3 loop: CASSRAFGELFF. The CDR3 DNA reads TGTGCCAGCAGTAGGGCGTTTGGGGAGCTGTTTTTT.

The V call is TRBV7-2, the J call TRBJ1-2, with TRBD1 identical over 7 bases. V gave up 0 bases and J gave up 6 bases; unmatched junction bases: 4. The CDR3 spans 14 residues. CDR1 and CDR2 from the germline V gene are SGHTA and FQGNSA. The CDR3 spells CASSLAGGGNGYTF. Here the CDR3 DNA reads TGTGCCAGCAGCTTAGCAGGGGGCGGAAATGGCTACACCTTC.

This clonotype was recorded at least ten times. The chain links TRBV4-3 to TRBJ2-7; D tentatively fits TRBD1 or TRBD2 (5 bases each). V lost 0 bases to trimming and J lost 5 bases, with 11 bases between them. Per germline, CDR1 LGHNA and CDR2 YSLEER. The CDR3 covers 14 residues. CDR3 residues: CASSQDARGDEQYF. The CDR3 nucleotides read TGCGCCAGCAGCCAAGATGCTCGGGGCGACGAGCAGTACTTC.

Of note for this clonotype: A single base separates this from a much larger clone, so it may be a read error. This chain links TRBV7-8 with TRBJ2-5, with unresolved D. The CDR3 has 12 amino acids. Looked up from germline, CDR1 is SGHVS and CDR2 is FQNEAQ. CDR3 in amino acids: CTSTTILETQYF. CDR3 sequence (DNA): TGTACCAGCACCACCATATTGGAGACCCAGTACTTC.

This clonotype was counted at least ten times. V usage is TRBV7-9 and J usage is TRBJ1-1, with 8 bases aligning to TRBD1. The CDR3 totals 13 residues. Trimming removed 4 bases from V and 5 bases from J; junction bases left unmatched: 3. Germline assignment: CDR1 SEHNR and CDR2 FQNEAQ (reference sequence). The DNA of the CDR3 is TGTGCCAGCAGCTCTCGACAGGGGACTGAAGCTTTCTTT. Protein sequence: CASSSRQGTEAFF.

The V call is TRBV11-2, the J call TRBJ2-7; D unresolved. This CDR3 contains 15 residues. From germline, CDR1 is SGHAT and CDR2 FQNNGV. The V and J ends lost 3 bases and 3 bases respectively, with 15 bases between them. The CDR3 reads CASSFRFIAFYEQYF. The CDR3 bases are TGTGCCAGCAGCTTCCGTTTCATCGCATTCTACGAGCAGTACTTC.

V is TRBV25-1 and J is TRBJ2-5, with 7 nucleotides matching TRBD1. This CDR3 is built from 13 residues. The trim removed 8 bases at V and 5 bases at J, leaving 8 bases unmatched. Germline V gene sequence: CDR1 MGHDK, CDR2 SYGVNS. CDR3 sequence reads: CASLDGRGETQYF. The CDR3 nucleotides read TGTGCCAGCTTAGACGGCAGGGGGGAGACCCAGTACTTC.

This clonotype appeared many times. Its ends do not fully match the called genes, so a read error is possible. This chain joins TRBV19 and TRBJ2-7; D may match TRBD1 or TRBD2 (5 bases each). Per the germline V gene, CDR1 is LNHDA and CDR2 is SQIVND (reference sequence). There are 12 residues in the CDR3. The CDR3 protein is CASSQGPSAQNF. Written as DNA, the CDR3 is TGTGCCAGTAGTCAGGGACCGTCCGCTCAGAACTTC.

This clonotype showed up just a few times. The V and J genes are TRBV19 and TRBJ2-7, with D perhaps matching TRBD1 (6 bases). The CDR3 length is 15 residues. V was clipped by 3 bases and J by 0 bases, with 12 bases between them. The V gene's germline CDR1 is LNHDA and CDR2 SQIVND (reference sequence). DNA of the CDR3: TGTGCCAGTAGTATCGACAGGTTCAGCTCCTACGAGCAGTACTTC. Translated, it gives CASSIDRFSSYEQYF. Full variable domain (remainder filled in from reference TRBV19 and TRBJ2-7): DGGITQSPKYLFRKEGQNVTLSCEQNLNHDAMYWYRQDPGQGLRLIYYSQIVNDFQKGDIAEGYSVSREKKESFPLTVTSAQKNPTAFYLCASSIDRFSSYEQYFGPGTRLTVT.

About this clonotype itself: Just one base apart from a much larger clone, this may be a read error. The V and J genes are TRBV6-4 and TRBJ2-7; D possibly corresponds to TRBD1 (6 bases). The CDR3 covers 14 residues. Germline values: CDR1 MRHNA, CDR2 SNTAGT. In DNA form, the CDR3 reads TGTGCCAGCAGTGACAACAGGGTGGCCTACGAGCAGTGCTTC. The encoded protein is CASSDNRVAYEQCF.

For the CDR3, the DNA is TGCAGCGGAACTAGCGTGCTTCGGGGGCAAGAGACCCAGTACTTC. It specifies CSGTSVLRGQETQYF. The gene calls are TRBV29-1 and TRBJ2-5; TRBD2 matches at 7 bases. The CDR3 length is 15 residues. The V and J ends lost 7 bases and 2 bases, in that order; junction bases with no gene match: 13. Germline-derived CDR1 and CDR2 are SQVTM and ANQGSEA.

The chain joins TRBV9 to TRBJ1-5; D gene uncertain. The CDR3 totals 14 residues. Germline V gene sequence: CDR1 SGDLS, CDR2 YYNGEE. V was clipped by 4 bases and J by 7 bases, with 15 bases between them. CDR3 protein: CASSLATGEQPQHF. The CDR3 nucleotides read TGTGCCAGCAGCTTAGCTACGGGTGAGCAGCCCCAGCATTTT.

This rearrangement joins TRBV12-3 or TRBV12-4 to TRBJ2-7; possibly TRBD1 for D (8 bases). V was pared by 1 base and J by 1 base, with 14 bases between. The CDR3 contains 16 residues. The CDR3 loop reads CASSLEYRGGSYEQYF. The CDR3 DNA reads as TGTGCCAGCAGTTTAGAGTACAGGGGGGGGTCCTACGAGCAGTACTTC.

This clonotype was observed many times. The CDR3 nucleotides read TGTGCCAGCAGGAAGGGGGTTCGGACTGAAGCTTTCTTT. Translating gives CASRKGVRTEAFF. The rearrangement joins TRBV6-6 to TRBJ1-1, with D tentatively TRBD1 (6 bases). The germline gives CDR1 MNHNY, CDR2 SVGAGI (reference sequence). With 6 bases removed from V and 5 bases from J, the gap between germline ends came to 13 bases. The CDR3 covers 13 residues.

In its sample, this clonotype was seen once. The genes are TRBV7-2 and TRBJ2-2; D gene ambiguous. The CDR3 totals 11 residues. Per the germline V gene, CDR1 is SGHTA and CDR2 is FQGNSA. V was shortened by 4 bases and J by 9 bases, with 6 bases between the two germline ends. The CDR3 DNA sequence: TGTGCCAGCAGCTCTGACAGGGAGCTGTTTTTT. Translation gives CASSSDRELFF.

This clonotype showed up many times. DNA for the CDR3: TGTGCCAGCAGCTTCCCCGAGGGGGGAAACCAAGAGACCCAGTACTTC. Residues: CASSFPEGGNQETQYF. This chain links TRBV7-2 with TRBJ2-5; possibly TRBD1 or TRBD2 for D (6 bases each). Germline CDR1 reads SGHTA; CDR2 reads FQGNSA. The CDR3 totals 16 residues. V was shortened by 3 bases and J by 0 bases, with 14 bases between the two germline ends.

The J gene is TRBJ1-3, the V gene TRBV12-3 or TRBV12-4; 9 nucleotides line up with TRBD1. The CDR3 contains 14 residues. The V segment lost 4 bases and the J segment 2 bases; nucleotides outside the gene matches: 0. CDR3 sequence (DNA): TGTGCCAGCAGTTACAGGGGGCCTGGAAACACCATATATTTT. Translation: CASSYRGPGNTIYF.

This clonotype appeared a few times. J is TRBJ1-4 and V is TRBV10-3; 8 bases align to TRBD1. J was trimmed by 7 bases and V by 8 bases; bases with no gene match: 3. The length of the CDR3 is 12 residues. In germline, CDR1 is ENHRY, CDR2 SYGVKD. The CDR3 bases are TGTGCCATCTCTGACAGGGGTGAAAAACTGTTTTTT. Encoded protein: CAISDRGEKLFF.

This clonotype was seen at least ten times. The CDR3 here is CSVEVGETQYF. The CDR3, as DNA: TGCAGCGTTGAAGTAGGGGAGACCCAGTACTTC. J is TRBJ2-5 and V is TRBV29-1, with unresolved D. This CDR3 spans 11 amino acids. Trimming removed 1 base at V and 5 bases at J, with 5 bases between. Germline-derived CDR1 and CDR2 are SQVTM and ANQGSEA.

This rearrangement joins TRBV2 to TRBJ2-2; TRBD1 matches 7 bases. CDR3 length: 14 residues. Germline values: CDR1 SNHLY, CDR2 FYNNEI. The trim removed 6 bases at V and 7 bases at J, leaving 8 bases unmatched. The CDR3 loop is CASSRKGADGELFF. CDR3 coding DNA: TGTGCCAGCAGCCGTAAGGGGGCCGACGGGGAGCTGTTTTTT.

The chain carries TRBV6-1 and TRBJ2-3; 8 bases are a match to TRBD2. Germline-derived CDR1 and CDR2 are MNHNS and SASEGT. The CDR3 sequence is 15 residues long. The V and J ends lost 6 bases and 4 bases, in that order; junction bases with no gene match: 9. The CDR3: CASSQVAGKADTQYF. The CDR3 DNA reads TGTGCCAGCAGCCAAGTAGCGGGAAAAGCAGATACGCAGTATTTT.